One and the same sample provided the 21 T cell receptor beta chains below, sequenced in a study of a mutant IDH1 vaccine in newly diagnosed glioma. Antigens for these TCRs are unknown. Sequencing was performed with immunoSEQ multiplex PCR; in TCRdb, only in-frame clones are kept and a portion is missing. This sample carries tens of thousands of clones, roughly 90% of them seen once, and the ten largest clones take approximately 2%. Time point meaning: week 47, end of study. Every vaccination contained 300 ug of the mutant IDH1 20-mer peptide and was paired with topical imiquimod. The source material was PBMCs, sampled from a glioma patient whose treatment included an IDH1 peptide vaccine. The receptors stem from a man aged 35-49 years with glioma.

V usage is TRBV4-2 and J usage is TRBJ1-3, with 8 bases fitting TRBD1. The trim removed 1 base at V and 0 bases at J, leaving 8 bases unmatched. Looked up from germline, CDR1 is LGHNA and CDR2 is YNFKEQ. The CDR3 sequence is 18 residues long. The CDR3 region has the DNA TGTGCCAGCAGCCAAGGGACAGGGTCGATGAGCTCTGGAAACACCATATATTTT. Translated, it gives CASSQGTGSMSSGNTIYF.

J is TRBJ1-6 and V is TRBV30, with D unclear. Germline V gene lookup returns CDR1 GTSNPN and CDR2 SVGIG (reference sequence). The CDR3 has 14 residues. V shed 4 bases and J shed 7 bases, with 14 bases lying between them. The CDR3 here is CAWTTGLGNSPLHF. The CDR3 bases are TGTGCCTGGACCACGGGGTTGGGGAATTCACCCCTCCACTTT.

The chain joins TRBV5-1 to TRBJ1-2; D remains ambiguous. CDR1 is SGHRS, CDR2 YFSETQ, per germline. Trimming pared 5 bases from V and 7 bases from J, leaving 21 bases between. The CDR3 spans 15 residues. The chain's CDR3 is CASRTGGETGGGYTF. CDR3 coding DNA: TGCGCCAGCAGAACCGGCGGGGAGACGGGAGGTGGCTACACCTTC.

CDR3 nucleotides: TGTGCCAGCAGCTGGGAAGGCCAGGAGCCCCAGCATTTT. Its protein is CASSWEGQEPQHF. The genes are TRBV5-8 and TRBJ1-5; D is ambiguous. The CDR3 has 13 residues. Germline V gives CDR1 SGHTS, CDR2 YDEGEE. Trimming cost V 3 bases and J 8 bases, with 12 bases left between them.

The rearrangement links TRBV21-1 to TRBJ1-1; the listed D gene, TRBD1, was not tested against the DNA. TRBV21-1 constitutes a pseudogene. CDR3 length equals 16 residues. As DNA, the CDR3 is TGTGCCAGCAGGAGACGCATAGACACAATTCGCACTGAAGCTTTCTTT. It translates to CASRRRIDTIRTEAFF.

The chain uses TRBV4-2 and TRBJ1-6, with TRBD1 identical over 7 bases. The V gene end was trimmed by 4 bases and the J gene end by 9 bases; junction bases not matched to a gene: 6. CDR1 LGHNA and CDR2 YNFKEQ come from the germline V gene. The CDR3 runs to 14 residues. In DNA form, the CDR3 reads TGTGCCAGCAGCCTTGAGGGGGCCGTTTCACCCCTCCACTTT. Encoded protein: CASSLEGAVSPLHF.

The genes are TRBV5-5 and TRBJ2-7; no clear D gene. The CDR3 loop spans 13 amino acids. The V end lost 3 bases, the J end lost 0 bases, and 7 bases lay between the germline ends. Germline assignment: CDR1 SGHKS and CDR2 YYEKEE (reference sequence). CDR3 in DNA: TGTGCCAGCAGCTCACTCGACTCCTACGAGCAGTACTTC. Protein product: CASSSLDSYEQYF.

The rearrangement links TRBV7-9 to TRBJ1-1; the D gene is possibly TRBD1 (6 bases). Germline CDR1 reads SEHNR; CDR2 reads FQNEAQ (reference sequence). This CDR3 is built from 17 residues. V was pared by 6 bases and J by 3 bases, with 23 bases between. This chain's CDR3 is CASSSRGGAGRDTEAFF. The CDR3 DNA sequence: TGTGCCAGCAGTTCTAGAGGGGGTGCAGGGCGGGACACTGAAGCTTTCTTT.

The V gene is TRBV7-8, the J gene TRBJ1-1, with TRBD1 matching over 7 bases. CDR3 length: 15 amino acids. Germline CDR1 reads SGHVS; CDR2 reads FQNEAQ. Trimming at V came to 3 bases and at J to 0 bases, leaving 4 bases not matched to a gene. CDR3 amino acids: CASSFRDSMNTEAFF. The CDR3 DNA follows: TGTGCCAGCAGCTTCCGGGACAGCATGAACACTGAAGCTTTCTTT.

The chain is built from TRBV28 and TRBJ1-2, with D hard to call. The CDR3 sequence is 12 residues long. The V gene lost 6 bases and the J gene lost 5 bases, with 10 bases spanning the gap. CDR1 and CDR2 from the germline V gene are MDHEN and SYDVKM. The DNA for the CDR3 is TGTGCCAGCAGGGAACAGCAATATGGCTACACCTTC. It yields the protein CASREQQYGYTF.

The rearrangement uses TRBV5-1 and TRBJ1-1; 12 nucleotides line up with TRBD1. This CDR3 region has 14 residues. The V gene's germline CDR1 is SGHRS and CDR2 YFSETQ. V dropped 5 bases and J dropped 8; count of bases not matched to a gene: 7. CDR3 amino acids: CASRPGTGGEEAFF. The CDR3 nucleotides read TGCGCCAGCAGACCCGGGACAGGGGGCGAGGAAGCTTTCTTT.

The chain joins TRBV7-8 to TRBJ2-3; D might be TRBD2 (6 bases). Trimming cost V 5 bases and J 2 bases, with 11 bases left between them. CDR3 length: 14 amino acids. Germline V gives CDR1 SGHVS, CDR2 FQNEAQ. Here the CDR3 DNA reads TGTGCCAGCAGCCCCCAGCGGGCCACAGATACGCAGTATTTT. This sequence encodes CASSPQRATDTQYF.

This chain uses TRBV5-6 with TRBJ2-1; 12 bases agree with TRBD1. From germline, CDR1 is SGHDT and CDR2 YYEEEE. The CDR3 loop spans 15 amino acids. Trimming removed 4 bases from V and 9 bases from J; junction bases left unmatched: 8. The CDR3 here is CASSPKGQGAREQFF. The CDR3 nucleotides are TGTGCCAGCAGCCCAAAGGGACAGGGGGCTCGTGAGCAGTTCTTC. Complete variable domain (other parts from reference TRBV5-6 and TRBJ2-1): DAGVTQSPTHLIKTRGQQVTLRCSPKSGHDTVSWYQQALGQGPQFIFQYYEEEERQRGNFPDRFSGHQFPNYSSELNVNALLLGDSALYLCASSPKGQGAREQFFGPGTRLTVL.

The chain links TRBV4-3 to TRBJ2-1; 13 nucleotides line up with TRBD2. V dropped 1 base and J dropped 7; count of bases not matched to a gene: 13. This CDR3 is 19 amino acids long. Germline V gene data show CDR1 as LGHNA and CDR2 as YSLEER. CDR3 residues: CASSQGGLAGAGRGNEQFF. The DNA for the CDR3 is TGCGCCAGCAGCCAAGGCGGACTAGCGGGGGCGGGCCGGGGGAATGAGCAGTTCTTC.

The chain is built from TRBV18 and TRBJ2-1; a weak D match, TRBD2 (6 bases). Per germline, CDR1 KGHSH and CDR2 LQKENI. The CDR3 runs to 12 residues. The ends were cut back, 3 bases at V and 9 bases at J, with 9 bases in the middle. The CDR3 DNA is TGTGCCAGCTCACCCGACGGGGGTGAGCAGTTCTTC. Translation: CASSPDGGEQFF. The entire variable domain, with the rest obtained from reference TRBV18 and TRBJ2-1, is as follows: NAGVMQNPRHLVRRRGQEARLRCSPMKGHSHVYWYRQLPEEGLKFMVYLQKENIIDESGMPKERFSAEFPKEGPSILRIQQVVRGDSAAYFCASSPDGGEQFFGPGTRLTVL.

The chain couples TRBV27 to TRBJ2-1; TRBD2 matches 8 bases. Germline CDR1 is MNHEY and CDR2 is SMNVEV (reference sequence). V shed 2 bases, J shed 4 bases, and the junction held 4 bases outside the gene matches. CDR3 length equals 15 residues. CDR3 DNA sequence: TGTGCCAGCAGTTTACCGGGACTAGGTTACAATGAGCAGTTCTTC. Translating it yields CASSLPGLGYNEQFF.

The sample holds one count of this clone. The chain links TRBV19 to TRBJ1-6; 8 bases agree with TRBD1. Losses at the gene ends were 4 bases for V and 7 bases for J; bases not matched to a gene: 9. The germline V gene has CDR1 LNHDA and CDR2 SQIVND (reference sequence). This CDR3 comprises 16 residues. CDR3 amino acids: CASSTKRQGINSPLHF. CDR3 bases: TGTGCCAGTAGTACCAAACGACAGGGGATAAATTCACCCCTCCACTTT.

This rearrangement joins TRBV18 to TRBJ1-1; the D gene is possibly TRBD1 (5 bases). The V gene's germline CDR1 is KGHSH and CDR2 LQKENI. The CDR3 extends over 15 amino acids. V lost 2 bases, J lost 1 base, and 11 bases lay in between. The CDR3 DNA reads as TGTGCCAGCTCACCATCAAGGGGCGAGAACACTGAAGCTTTCTTT. Translated, it gives CASSPSRGENTEAFF.

This chain uses TRBV15 with TRBJ2-1, with D possibly being TRBD1 (6 bases). Germline CDR1 is LNHNV and CDR2 is YYDKDF (reference sequence). The V end was cut by 3 bases, the J end by 7 bases, with 10 bases between. The CDR3 has 13 amino acids. The CDR3 DNA reads TGTGCCACCAGCAGTTGGACAGAGAATGAGCAGTTCTTC. Protein product: CATSSWTENEQFF.

The CDR3 loop is CATSRDLGSPLHF. Here the CDR3 DNA reads TGTGCCACCAGCAGAGATCTTGGATCACCCCTCCACTTT. This sequence joins TRBV15 and TRBJ1-6; the D is unclear. V lost 0 bases, J lost 10 bases, and 7 bases lay in between. The germline V gene encodes CDR1 LNHNV and CDR2 YYDKDF (reference sequence). The CDR3 totals 13 residues.

J is TRBJ1-5 and V is TRBV5-5, with TRBD1 matching 8 bases. Losses at the gene ends were 0 bases for V and 2 bases for J; bases not matched to a gene: 1. Germline V CDR1 and CDR2: SGHKS, YYEKEE (reference sequence). This CDR3 contains 15 residues. CDR3 sequence: CASSLDRGGNQPQHF. CDR3 DNA: TGTGCCAGCAGCTTGGACAGGGGGGGCAATCAGCCCCAGCATTTT.